A few counts support the clone carrying this TCR beta chain. This CDR3 comprises 15 residues. The ends lost 5 bases at V and 8 bases at J; junction bases unmatched: 9. The germline V gene has CDR1 MNHNY and CDR2 SVGAGI (reference sequence). The data are from a study of human T cells and chemical hapten exposure. TCRdb used MiXCR to reprocess the RACE reads, holding one entry per CDR3 protein. The table includes 300,000 to 450,000 distinct CDR3 sequences, 5.1% detected once. Time point reported: pre-sensitization, week 0. Treatment noted: therapeutic diphenylcyclopropenone sensitization with weekly scalp DPC.

The clonotype comes from a woman in her fifties or sixties with alopecia areata. Some clones in this sample may be carry-over from other donors' samples. Sequenced here: whole blood, sampled in connection with sensitization to the hapten diphenylcyclopropenone (DPC). The chain joins TRBV6-6 to TRBJ2-1; 10 nucleotides match TRBD1. As DNA, the CDR3 is TGTGCCAGCAGTCATCCGGGACAGGGGTCCCATGAGCAGTTCTTC. Amino acid sequence: CASSHPGQGSHEQFF.